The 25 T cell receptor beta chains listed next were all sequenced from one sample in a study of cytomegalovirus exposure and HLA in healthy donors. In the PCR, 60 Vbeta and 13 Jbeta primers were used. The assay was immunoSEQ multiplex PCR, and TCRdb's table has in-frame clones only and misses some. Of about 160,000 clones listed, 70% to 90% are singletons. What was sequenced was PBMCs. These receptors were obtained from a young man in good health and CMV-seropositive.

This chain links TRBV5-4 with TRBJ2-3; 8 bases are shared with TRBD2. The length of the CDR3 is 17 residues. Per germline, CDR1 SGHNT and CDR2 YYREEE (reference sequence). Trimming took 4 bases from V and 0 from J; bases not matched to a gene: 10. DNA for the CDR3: TGTGCCAGCAGCCCGGGGGGGGGCTCGACTAGCACAGATACGCAGTATTTT. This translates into CASSPGGGSTSTDTQYF.

Here the CDR3 reads CASSQDPLTADTQYF. Here the CDR3 DNA reads TGCGCCAGCAGCCAAGATCCTCTTACGGCAGATACGCAGTATTTT. The chain uses TRBV4-3 and TRBJ2-3; unclear D gene. Germline V gene data show CDR1 as LGHNA and CDR2 as YSLEER. V was clipped by 0 bases and J by 4 bases, with 11 bases between them. The CDR3 sequence is 15 residues long.

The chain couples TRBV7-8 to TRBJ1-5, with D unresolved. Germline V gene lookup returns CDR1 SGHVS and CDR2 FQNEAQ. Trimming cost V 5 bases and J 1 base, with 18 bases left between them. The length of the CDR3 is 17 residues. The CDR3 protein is CASSQNLVLASNQPQHF. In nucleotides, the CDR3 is TGTGCCAGCAGCCAAAATCTGGTCTTGGCAAGCAATCAGCCCCAGCATTTT.

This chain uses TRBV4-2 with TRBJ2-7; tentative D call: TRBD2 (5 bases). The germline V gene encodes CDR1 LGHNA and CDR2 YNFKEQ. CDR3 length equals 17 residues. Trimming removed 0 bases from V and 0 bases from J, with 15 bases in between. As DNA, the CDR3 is TGTGCCAGCAGCCAAGAGGTAGGTAGCGCGAGCTCCTACGAGCAGTACTTC. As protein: CASSQEVGSASSYEQYF.

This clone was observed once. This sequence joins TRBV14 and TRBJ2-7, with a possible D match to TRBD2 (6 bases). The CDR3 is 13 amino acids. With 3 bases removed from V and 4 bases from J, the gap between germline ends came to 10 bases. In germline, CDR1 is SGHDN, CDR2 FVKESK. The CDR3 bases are TGTGCCAGCAGCCAGGGTAGCGGATACGAGCAGTACTTC. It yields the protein CASSQGSGYEQYF. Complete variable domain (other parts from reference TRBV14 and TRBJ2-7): EAGVTQFPSHSVIEKGQTVTLRCDPISGHDNLYWYRRVMGKEIKFLLHFVKESKQDESGMPNNRFLAERTGGTYSTLKVQPAELEDSGVYFCASSQGSGYEQYFGPGTRLTVT.

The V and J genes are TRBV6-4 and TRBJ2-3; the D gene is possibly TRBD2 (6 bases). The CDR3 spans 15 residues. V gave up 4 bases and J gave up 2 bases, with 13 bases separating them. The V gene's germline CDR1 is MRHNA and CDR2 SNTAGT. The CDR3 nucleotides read TGTGCCAGCAGTGTTGCTAGCGCAACCACAGATACGCAGTATTTT. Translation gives CASSVASATTDTQYF.

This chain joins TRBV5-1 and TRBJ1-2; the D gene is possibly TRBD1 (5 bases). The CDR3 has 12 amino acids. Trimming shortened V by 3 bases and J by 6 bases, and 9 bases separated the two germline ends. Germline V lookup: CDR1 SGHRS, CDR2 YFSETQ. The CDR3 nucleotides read TGCGCCAGCAGCTCTGGGGCAGATGGCTACACCTTC. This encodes CASSSGADGYTF.

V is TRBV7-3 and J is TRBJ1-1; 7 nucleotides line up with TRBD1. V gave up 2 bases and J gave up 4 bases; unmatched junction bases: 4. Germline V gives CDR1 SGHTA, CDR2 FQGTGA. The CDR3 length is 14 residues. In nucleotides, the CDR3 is TGTGCCAGCAGCTTATATGACAGGGTCACTGAAGCTTTCTTT. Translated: CASSLYDRVTEAFF.

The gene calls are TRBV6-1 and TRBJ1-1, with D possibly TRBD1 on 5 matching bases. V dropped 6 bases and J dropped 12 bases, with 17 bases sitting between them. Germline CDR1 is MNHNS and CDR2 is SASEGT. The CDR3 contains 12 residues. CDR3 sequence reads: CASSDPYRMSFF. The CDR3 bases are TGTGCCAGCAGCGACCCTTACAGGATGTCTTTCTTT.

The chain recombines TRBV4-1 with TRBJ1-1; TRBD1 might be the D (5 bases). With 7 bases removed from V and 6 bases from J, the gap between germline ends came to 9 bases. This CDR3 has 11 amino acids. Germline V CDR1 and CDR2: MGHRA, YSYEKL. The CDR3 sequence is CASMRGPEAFF. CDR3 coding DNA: TGCGCCAGCATGCGGGGCCCTGAAGCTTTCTTT.

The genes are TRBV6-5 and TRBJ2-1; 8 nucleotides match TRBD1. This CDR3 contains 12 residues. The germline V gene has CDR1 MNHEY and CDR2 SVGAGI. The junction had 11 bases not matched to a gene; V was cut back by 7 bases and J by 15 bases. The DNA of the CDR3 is TGTGCCAGCAACCACCAGGACAGGGACCTGTTCTTC. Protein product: CASNHQDRDLFF.

DNA for the CDR3: TGTGCCAGCAGTCACCTGGCGGGGGACCAAGAGACCCAGTACTTC. This codes for CASSHLAGDQETQYF. The rearrangement uses TRBV6-6 and TRBJ2-5; TRBD2 matches at 7 bases. This CDR3 has 15 amino acids. The ends lost 5 bases at V and 0 bases at J; junction bases unmatched: 6. Germline CDR1 is MNHNY and CDR2 is SVGAGI (reference sequence).

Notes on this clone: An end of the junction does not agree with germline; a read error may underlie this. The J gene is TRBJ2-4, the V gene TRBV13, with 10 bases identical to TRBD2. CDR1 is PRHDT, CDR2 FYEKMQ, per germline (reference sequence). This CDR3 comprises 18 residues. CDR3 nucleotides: TGTGCCAGCAGCTTGGTGTCTAGCGGGGGAATAGCCAAAAACAGTCAGTACTTC. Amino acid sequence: CASSLVSSGGIAKNSQYF. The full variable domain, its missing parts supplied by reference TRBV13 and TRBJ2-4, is AAGVIQSPRHLIKEKRETATLKCYPIPRHDTVYWYQQGPGQDPQFLISFYEKMQSDKGSIPDRFSAQQFSDYHSELNMSSLELGDSALYFCASSLVSSGGIAKNSQYFGAGTRLSVL.

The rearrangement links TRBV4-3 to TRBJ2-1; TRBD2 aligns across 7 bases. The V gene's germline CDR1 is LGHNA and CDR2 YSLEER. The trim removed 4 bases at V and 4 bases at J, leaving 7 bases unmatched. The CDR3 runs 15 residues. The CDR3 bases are TGCGCCAGCAGCCCAGAACACGGGGGGTACAATGAGCAGTTCTTC. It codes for CASSPEHGGYNEQFF.

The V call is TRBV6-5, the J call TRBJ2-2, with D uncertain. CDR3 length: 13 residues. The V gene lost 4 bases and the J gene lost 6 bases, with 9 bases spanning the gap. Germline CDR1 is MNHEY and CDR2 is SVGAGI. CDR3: CASSSRPSGELFF. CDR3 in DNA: TGTGCCAGCAGTTCTAGACCGTCCGGGGAGCTGTTTTTT.

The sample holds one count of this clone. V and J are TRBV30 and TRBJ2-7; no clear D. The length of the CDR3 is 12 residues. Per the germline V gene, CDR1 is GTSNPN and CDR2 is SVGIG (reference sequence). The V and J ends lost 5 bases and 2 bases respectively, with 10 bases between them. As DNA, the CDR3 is TGTGCCTGGGGTAGCCTAACCTACGAGCAGTACTTC. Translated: CAWGSLTYEQYF. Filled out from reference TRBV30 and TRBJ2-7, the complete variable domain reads SQTIHQWPATLVQPVGSPLSLECTVEGTSNPNLYWYRQAAGRGLQLLFYSVGIGQISSEVPQNLSASRPQDRQFILSSKKLLLSDSGFYLCAWGSLTYEQYFGPGTRLTVT.

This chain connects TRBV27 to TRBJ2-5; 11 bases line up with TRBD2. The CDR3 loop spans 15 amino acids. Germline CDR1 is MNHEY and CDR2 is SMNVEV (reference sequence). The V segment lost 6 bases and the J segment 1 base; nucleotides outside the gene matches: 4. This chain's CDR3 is CASSMTSGVQETQYF. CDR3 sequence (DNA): TGTGCCAGCAGCATGACTAGCGGGGTCCAAGAGACCCAGTACTTC.

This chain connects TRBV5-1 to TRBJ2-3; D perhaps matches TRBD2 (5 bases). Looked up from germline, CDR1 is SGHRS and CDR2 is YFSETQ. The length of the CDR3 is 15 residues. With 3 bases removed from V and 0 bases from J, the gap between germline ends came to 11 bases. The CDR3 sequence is CASSYEGSSTDTQYF. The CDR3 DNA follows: TGCGCCAGCAGCTACGAGGGATCTAGCACAGATACGCAGTATTTT.

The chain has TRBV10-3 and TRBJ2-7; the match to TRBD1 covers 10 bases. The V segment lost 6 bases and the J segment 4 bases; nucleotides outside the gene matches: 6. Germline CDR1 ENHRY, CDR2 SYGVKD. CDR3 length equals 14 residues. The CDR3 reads CAISGQGGPYEQYF. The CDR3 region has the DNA TGTGCCATCAGCGGACAGGGGGGCCCGTACGAGCAGTACTTC.

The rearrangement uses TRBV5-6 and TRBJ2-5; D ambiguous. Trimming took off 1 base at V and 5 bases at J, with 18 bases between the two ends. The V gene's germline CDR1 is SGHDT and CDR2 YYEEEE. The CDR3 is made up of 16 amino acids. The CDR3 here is CASSLFGTAILETQYF. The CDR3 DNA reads TGTGCCAGCAGCTTGTTCGGAACAGCCATCCTGGAGACCCAGTACTTC.

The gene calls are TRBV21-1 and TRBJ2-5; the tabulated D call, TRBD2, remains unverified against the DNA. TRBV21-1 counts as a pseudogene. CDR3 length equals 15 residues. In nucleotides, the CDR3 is TGTGCCAGCAGCAAAGTGCGGGCGGAGGAAGAGACCCAGTACTTC. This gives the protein CASSKVRAEEETQYF.

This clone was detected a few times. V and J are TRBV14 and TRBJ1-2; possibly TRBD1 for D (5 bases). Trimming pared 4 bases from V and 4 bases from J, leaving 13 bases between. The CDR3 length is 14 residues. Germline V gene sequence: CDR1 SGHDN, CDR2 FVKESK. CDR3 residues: CASSPPAGGYGYTF. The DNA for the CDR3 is TGTGCCAGCAGCCCCCCCGCGGGGGGCTATGGCTACACCTTC.

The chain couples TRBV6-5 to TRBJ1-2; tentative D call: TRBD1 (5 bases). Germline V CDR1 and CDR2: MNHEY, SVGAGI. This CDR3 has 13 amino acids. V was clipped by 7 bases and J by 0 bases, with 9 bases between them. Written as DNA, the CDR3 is TGTGCCAGCAAACAAGGGGCTAACTATGGCTACACCTTC. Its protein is CASKQGANYGYTF.

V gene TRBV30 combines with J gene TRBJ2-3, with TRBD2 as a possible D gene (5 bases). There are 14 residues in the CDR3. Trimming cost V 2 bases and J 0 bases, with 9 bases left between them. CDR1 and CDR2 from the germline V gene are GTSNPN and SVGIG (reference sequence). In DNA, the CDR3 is TGTGCCTGGAGTAGGTTAGCGAGCACAGATACGCAGTATTTT. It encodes CAWSRLASTDTQYF.

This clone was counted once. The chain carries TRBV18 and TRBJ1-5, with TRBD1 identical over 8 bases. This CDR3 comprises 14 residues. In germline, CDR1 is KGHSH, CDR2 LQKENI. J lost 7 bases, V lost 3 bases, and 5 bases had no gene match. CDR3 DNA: TGTGCCAGCTCACCCAGGGGGCCGGGGCAGCCCCAGCATTTT. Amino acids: CASSPRGPGQPQHF.